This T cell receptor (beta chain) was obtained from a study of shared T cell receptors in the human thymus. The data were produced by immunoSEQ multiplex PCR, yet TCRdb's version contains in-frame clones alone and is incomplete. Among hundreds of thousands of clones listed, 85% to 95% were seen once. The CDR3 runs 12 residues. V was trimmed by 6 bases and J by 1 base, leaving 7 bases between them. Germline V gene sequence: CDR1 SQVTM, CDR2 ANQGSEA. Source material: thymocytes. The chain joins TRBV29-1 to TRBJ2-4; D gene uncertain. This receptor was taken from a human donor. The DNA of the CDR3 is TGCAGCGTGAGTACCGCCAAAAACATTCAGTACTTC. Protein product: CSVSTAKNIQYF.